The next 23 T cell receptor beta chains were all read from a single sample in a study of blood T cell repertoires in COVID-19. The assay was immunoSEQ multiplex PCR, and TCRdb's table has in-frame clones only and misses some. This sample has about 160,000 clones, with 60% to 85% found just once. Sequencing was carried out using peripheral blood. Receptors originate from a woman between 55 and 75 years old with COVID-19, enrolled during active disease.

The chain joins TRBV13 to TRBJ1-2; 7 bases agree with TRBD1. Looked up from germline, CDR1 is PRHDT and CDR2 is FYEKMQ (reference sequence). V lost 4 bases, J lost 6 bases, and 14 bases stayed unmatched. This CDR3 contains 16 residues. The CDR3 nucleotides are TGTGCCAGCAGCTCCCACCTACCGTCAGGGGGTCATGGCTACACCTTC. It codes for CASSSHLPSGGHGYTF. The full variable domain, completed using reference TRBV13 and TRBJ1-2, is AAGVIQSPRHLIKEKRETATLKCYPIPRHDTVYWYQQGPGQDPQFLISFYEKMQSDKGSIPDRFSAQQFSDYHSELNMSSLELGDSALYFCASSSHLPSGGHGYTFGSGTRLTVV.

This rearrangement joins TRBV9 to TRBJ2-1, with a possible D match to TRBD2 (6 bases). Trimming stripped 2 bases from V and 3 bases from J, with 12 bases between. Germline V gene sequence: CDR1 SGDLS, CDR2 YYNGEE. CDR3 size: 15 residues. DNA for the CDR3: TGTGCCAGCAGCGTTTTTACTAGCAGCTACAATGAGCAGTTCTTC. Its protein is CASSVFTSSYNEQFF.

V usage is TRBV6-1 and J usage is TRBJ1-5, with 7 bases that match TRBD1. V dropped 0 bases and J dropped 6; count of bases not matched to a gene: 2. The CDR3 is 14 amino acids. Germline V gene data show CDR1 as MNHNS and CDR2 as SASEGT. CDR3 in DNA: TGTGCCAGCAGTGAAGCTACAGGGGTTCAGCCCCAGCATTTT. Encoded protein: CASSEATGVQPQHF.

V gene TRBV6-5 combines with J gene TRBJ2-2, with D perhaps matching TRBD1 (6 bases). V gave up 6 bases and J gave up 8 bases, with 10 bases separating them. CDR3 length: 12 residues. Germline values: CDR1 MNHEY, CDR2 SVGAGI. CDR3 nucleotides: TGTGCCAGCAGCCTCGGGACAGGGGAGCTGTTTTTT. It encodes CASSLGTGELFF.

The chain joins TRBV9 to TRBJ2-1, with TRBD2 matching over 11 bases. This CDR3 comprises 18 residues. The trim removed 0 bases at V and 3 bases at J, leaving 8 bases unmatched. In germline, CDR1 is SGDLS, CDR2 YYNGEE. CDR3 nucleotide sequence: TGTGCCAGCAGCGTAGTGGTTAGCGGGGGGGCCGGCTACAATGAGCAGTTCTTC. Amino acid sequence: CASSVVVSGGAGYNEQFF.

This clone was detected only a few times. The chain links TRBV25-1 to TRBJ2-3; TRBD2 is a possible D gene (5 bases). V lost 3 bases to trimming and J lost 7 bases, with 14 bases between them. The CDR3 sequence is 14 residues long. Looked up from germline, CDR1 is MGHDK and CDR2 is SYGVNS. The CDR3 loop reads CASSEAGSTYTQYF. CDR3 sequence (DNA): TGTGCCAGCAGTGAGGCGGGTTCGACGTATACGCAGTATTTT.

The rearrangement links TRBV12-5 to TRBJ2-3; D is perhaps TRBD2 (6 bases). The germline V gene has CDR1 LGHNT and CDR2 FRNRAP. Trimming pared 7 bases from V and 5 bases from J, leaving 16 bases between. The CDR3 spans 14 residues. CDR3: CASAPLGGQDTQYF. CDR3 sequence (DNA): TGTGCTAGTGCCCCACTCGGGGGTCAAGATACGCAGTATTTT.

The chain uses TRBV6-4 and TRBJ2-7, with a tentative D call TRBD2 (5 bases). Per the germline V gene, CDR1 is MRHNA and CDR2 is SNTAGT. V lost 2 bases to trimming and J lost 4 bases, with 15 bases between them. The CDR3 runs to 15 residues. DNA of the CDR3: TGTGCCAGCAGTGACCCAGGAGGAGAAATGTACGAGCAGTACGTC. Translating gives CASSDPGGEMYEQYV.

In its sample, this clone was seen once. The chain has TRBV3-1 (or the pseudogene TRBV3-2) and TRBJ2-5; 7 nucleotides agree with TRBD2. The CDR3 spans 17 residues. The ends lost 0 bases at V and 2 bases at J; junction bases unmatched: 9. Germline-derived CDR1 and CDR2 are LGHDT and YNNKEL (reference sequence). The CDR3 bases are TGTGCCAGCAGCCAAGATCTGGCGGGGGTTGAACAAGAGACCCAGTACTTC. It encodes CASSQDLAGVEQETQYF.

The rearrangement links TRBV3-1 (or the pseudogene TRBV3-2) to TRBJ2-1; 7 nucleotides agree with TRBD2. CDR3 size: 16 residues. Losses at the gene ends were 0 bases for V and 5 bases for J; bases not matched to a gene: 7. Germline CDR1 is LGHDT and CDR2 is YNNKEL (reference sequence). The DNA for the CDR3 is TGTGCCAGCAGCCAAGATCTTACTAGCGCACACAATGAGCAGTTCTTC. The encoded protein is CASSQDLTSAHNEQFF.

The chain recombines TRBV7-2 with TRBJ2-7, with 9 bases lining up with TRBD1. The CDR3 has 15 residues. CDR1 is SGHTA and CDR2 is FQGNSA in the germline V gene. Germline trimming cut 1 base from V and 3 bases from J; bases unmatched to any gene: 4. DNA of the CDR3: TGTGCCAGCAGCTTAGTGGGGGGACAGGGCTACGAGCAGTACTTC. Translated: CASSLVGGQGYEQYF.

V gene TRBV20-1 combines with J gene TRBJ2-3; D may be TRBD1 (6 bases). V shed 3 bases and J shed 3 bases, with 10 bases lying between them. Per germline, CDR1 DFQATT and CDR2 SNEGSKA (reference sequence). The CDR3 contains 13 residues. CDR3 DNA: TGCAGTGCTAGTCAACAGGGTACAGATACGCAGTATTTT. Translated, it gives CSASQQGTDTQYF.

The chain links TRBV18 to TRBJ2-3; 9 bases align to TRBD2. The germline CDR1 and CDR2 sequences are KGHSH and LQKENI. This CDR3 contains 17 residues. The ends lost 3 bases at V and 3 bases at J; junction bases unmatched: 10. CDR3: CASSPLSGTSTTDTQYF. The CDR3 coding sequence is TGTGCCAGCTCACCTCTATCCGGGACTAGCACGACAGATACGCAGTATTTT.

The chain joins TRBV12-3 or TRBV12-4 to TRBJ2-5; D gene ambiguous. V dropped 6 bases and J dropped 5 bases, with 10 bases sitting between them. CDR3 length: 12 amino acids. The CDR3 loop reads CASSFLRETQYF. The CDR3, as DNA: TGTGCCAGCAGCTTCCTTCGGGAGACCCAGTACTTC.

The chain uses TRBV9 and TRBJ1-2, with D possibly TRBD1 on 6 matching bases. The ends were cut back, 0 bases at V and 6 bases at J, with 15 bases in the middle. Looked up from germline, CDR1 is SGDLS and CDR2 is YYNGEE. The CDR3 consists of 15 residues. The CDR3 is CASSVATGGGDGYTF. For the CDR3, the DNA is TGTGCCAGCAGCGTAGCTACGGGGGGCGGAGATGGCTACACCTTC.

Only a few counts were recorded for this clone. J is TRBJ1-1 and V is TRBV5-4; no definite D call. The V end was cut by 1 base, the J end by 0 bases, with 4 bases between. CDR1 and CDR2 (germline): SGHNT, YYREEE (reference sequence). This CDR3 region has 13 residues. CDR3 sequence: CASSLPVNTEAFF. CDR3 sequence (DNA): TGTGCCAGCAGCTTGCCGGTGAACACTGAAGCTTTCTTT.

The gene calls are TRBV12-3 or TRBV12-4 and TRBJ2-2; 8 bases fit TRBD1. The CDR3 is 13 amino acids. J gave up 8 bases and V 6 bases, and 5 bases lay outside the gene matches. Here the CDR3 reads CASSPGTGGELFF. DNA of the CDR3: TGTGCCAGCAGCCCCGGGACAGGTGGGGAGCTGTTTTTT.

The rearrangement joins TRBV15 to TRBJ1-1, with 7 nucleotides matching TRBD1. Germline CDR1 and CDR2: LNHNV and YYDKDF (reference sequence). V gave up 1 base and J gave up 4 bases; unmatched junction bases: 6. CDR3 length: 15 amino acids. The DNA for the CDR3 is TGTGCCACCAGCAGAGGAAACAGGGGCGGCACTGAAGCTTTCTTT. Translated: CATSRGNRGGTEAFF.

The rearrangement joins TRBV28 to TRBJ2-7, with 8 positions matching TRBD2. This CDR3 region has 15 residues. The V and J ends lost 11 bases and 3 bases, in that order; junction bases with no gene match: 15. Germline V gives CDR1 MDHEN, CDR2 SYDVKM. CDR3 DNA: TGTGCCGCACCGTCCGGGGGGGGCGAAAACTACGAGCAGTACTTC. It encodes CAAPSGGGENYEQYF.

On this clone: The sample contains more than one DNA sequence encoding this CDR3. The chain joins TRBV5-5 to TRBJ1-5, with 9 bases fitting TRBD1. V shed 0 bases, J shed 1 base, and the junction held 2 bases outside the gene matches. Germline loops: CDR1 SGHKS, CDR2 YYEKEE (reference sequence). The CDR3 is made up of 16 amino acids. The CDR3, as DNA: TGTGCCAGCAGCTTGGAGGGGACAGGGAGCAATCAGCCCCAGCATTTT. Translation gives CASSLEGTGSNQPQHF.

The chain employs TRBV5-1 and TRBJ1-2, with no clear D. Germline-derived CDR1 and CDR2 are SGHRS and YFSETQ. The CDR3 runs to 13 residues. V was cut by 8 bases and J by 2 bases, with 13 bases left in between. The CDR3 bases are TGCGCCAGTCATACGAGCGGCAACTATGGCTACACCTTC. Amino acids: CASHTSGNYGYTF.

The chain couples TRBV7-8 to TRBJ2-7; 10 bases align to TRBD2. Trimming cost V 5 bases and J 2 bases; bases outside gene matches: 24. This CDR3 region has 21 residues. Germline CDR1 SGHVS, CDR2 FQNEAQ. In DNA form, the CDR3 reads TGTGCCAGCAGCCCCGCCTTGAGACTAGCGGGTCCGGTCGGCCCTACCTACGAGCAGTACTTC. It encodes CASSPALRLAGPVGPTYEQYF.

J is TRBJ1-2 and V is TRBV6-5; D is undetermined. CDR1 is MNHEY, CDR2 SVGAGI, per germline. V was trimmed by 7 bases and J by 0 bases, leaving 15 bases between them. The CDR3 contains 15 residues. This chain's CDR3 is CASTLTLDSNYGYTF. The CDR3 region has the DNA TGTGCCAGCACCCTCACCCTAGATTCTAACTATGGCTACACCTTC.